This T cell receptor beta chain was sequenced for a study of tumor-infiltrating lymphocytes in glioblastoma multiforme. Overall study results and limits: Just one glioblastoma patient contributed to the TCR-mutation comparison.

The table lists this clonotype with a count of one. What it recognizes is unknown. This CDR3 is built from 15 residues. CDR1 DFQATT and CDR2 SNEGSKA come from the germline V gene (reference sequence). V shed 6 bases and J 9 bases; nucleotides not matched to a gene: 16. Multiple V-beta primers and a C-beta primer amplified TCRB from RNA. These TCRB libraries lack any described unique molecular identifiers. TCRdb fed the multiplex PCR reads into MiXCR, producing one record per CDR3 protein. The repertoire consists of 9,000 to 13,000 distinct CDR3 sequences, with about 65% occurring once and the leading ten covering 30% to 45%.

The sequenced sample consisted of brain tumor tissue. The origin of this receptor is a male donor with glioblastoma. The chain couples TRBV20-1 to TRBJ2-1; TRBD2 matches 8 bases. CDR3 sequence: CSAIARGGGGPEQFF. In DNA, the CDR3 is TGCAGTGCCATAGCCCGTGGGGGCGGGGGGCCTGAGCAGTTCTTC.